This TCR beta chain was sequenced for a study of cytomegalovirus exposure and HLA in healthy donors. General study findings and limits: Associated with cytomegalovirus, according to the listing, were around 160 TCR beta chains. Most TCR sequences showed up rarely, but some public TCRs showed up in many donors. The productive fraction for most TCR beta V segments was about 87% or about 30% in an earlier analysis. Reportedly, a later analysis found an Asian-associated ancestry cluster had fewer N-insertions than the approximately 600-donor mean.

In the PCR, 60 Vbeta and 13 Jbeta primers were used. Only in-frame clones appear in the TCRdb table, and some are missing; sequencing was by immunoSEQ multiplex PCR. The data hold some 170,000 clones, with 70% to 80% observed a single time. Worth noting for this clone: Its target is unknown.

This clonotype was obtained from a man aged 35 to 55 in good health and CMV-seronegative. Input material: PBMCs.

CDR3 sequence: CASSVAAGMNTEAFF. The CDR3 DNA sequence: TGTGCCAGCAGCGTAGCTGCGGGTATGAACACTGAAGCTTTCTTT. The chain combines TRBV9 with TRBJ1-1; D unclear. Germline V gives CDR1 SGDLS, CDR2 YYNGEE. CDR3 length: 15 amino acids. With 0 bases removed from V and 0 bases from J, the gap between germline ends came to 9 bases.